These T cell receptor beta chains were read from a single sample in a study of T cell responses to AZD1222 COVID-19 vaccine. Profiled with immunoSEQ multiplex PCR; TCRdb holds only in-frame clones, not every one. The sample consists of roughly 100,000 clones, over 70% of them appearing once. The material sequenced was peripheral blood, taken on day 0 of AZD1222 vaccination. These receptors were taken from an adult in good health. CDR3s include the opening cysteine and the closing phenylalanine or tryptophan. A D gene is named only where the DNA matches it firmly. Expanded clones are given a class, and other clones once, few, many or no size at all.

-	TRBV6-5	12	-	TRBJ2-1	TGTGCCAGCAGTTGGGGAAGCGGCGAGCAGTTCTTC	CASSWGSGEQFF
-	TRBV30	11	-	TRBJ1-6	TGTGCCTGGGGCGGTGGTTCACCCCTCCACTTT	CAWGGGSPLHF
-	TRBV28	14	-	TRBJ1-4	TGTGCCAGCAGTTTAGTAGGGGCTAGTGAAAAACTGTTTTTT	CASSLVGASEKLFF
-	TRBV7-6	13	-	TRBJ2-1	TGTGCCAGCAGCCCGCGGGCTAACAATGAGCAGTTCTTC	CASSPRANNEQFF
-	TRBV27	16	-	TRBJ2-3	TGTGCCAGCAGTCGCCTTAATCCGTCTAGCACAGATACGCAGTATTTT	CASSRLNPSSTDTQYF
TRBD1	TRBV28	17	-	TRBJ1-3	TGTGCCAGCAGTTTATTAGGCAGGGGGGAGGCTGGAAACACCATATATTTT	CASSLLGRGEAGNTIYF
-	TRBV19	16	-	TRBJ1-3	TGTGCCAGTAGTACTGGATTGGACCGAGTTGGAAACACCATATATTTT	CASSTGLDRVGNTIYF
-	TRBV7-2	15	-	TRBJ1-6	TGTGCCAGCAGCTTAGGACAGAGTTCCGGGTCACCCCTCCACTTT	CASSLGQSSGSPLHF
-	TRBV3-1/TRBV3-2	14	-	TRBJ1-3	TGTGCCAGCAGCCAAGGGGGGGTCGGAAACACCATATATTTT	CASSQGGVGNTIYF
TRBD1	TRBV10-1	15	once	TRBJ2-7	TGCGCCAGCAGTGGAACCGAGACAGGGGGCTACGAGCAGTACTTC	CASSGTETGGYEQYF
-	TRBV6-5	12	-	TRBJ1-1	TGTGCCAGCAGCCTCGTTATGGCTGAAGCTTTCTTT	CASSLVMAEAFF
TRBD2	TRBV19	16	-	TRBJ2-3	TGTGCCAGTAGTACGCCCGGGACTAGCGGCACAGATACGCAGTATTTT	CASSTPGTSGTDTQYF
-	TRBV10-3	14	-	TRBJ2-5	TGTGCCATCAGTGTATCCCCGCTTCAAGAGACCCAGTACTTC	CAISVSPLQETQYF
TRBD1	TRBV11-3	12	-	TRBJ1-5	TGTGCCAGCAGCGACAGGGGTCAGCCCCAGCATTTT	CASSDRGQPQHF
TRBD2	TRBV4-2	15	-	TRBJ2-7	TGTGCCAGCAGCCAAGGCGGGGGGCTCCCGTACGAGCAGTACTTC	CASSQGGGLPYEQYF
TRBD1	TRBV6-2/TRBV6-3	17	-	TRBJ1-4	TGTGCCAGCAGTTACCACCGACAGGGAGCAACTAATGAAAAACTGTTTTTT	CASSYHRQGATNEKLFF
-	TRBV19	15	-	TRBJ2-1	TGTGCCAGTAGTATAGATGACGGGGGCTACAATGAGCAGTTCTTC	CASSIDDGGYNEQFF
-	TRBV5-5	12	-	TRBJ1-1	TGTGCCAGCAGCTTCAGGGGTGCTGAAGCTTTCTTT	CASSFRGAEAFF
-	TRBV2	15	-	TRBJ1-1	TGTGCCAGCAAGTCCGGGATTGACATGAACACTGAAGCTTTCTTT	CASKSGIDMNTEAFF
-	TRBV5-4	14	-	TRBJ1-1	TGTGCCAGCAGCGCTACACAGGGAATCACTGAAGCTTTCTTT	CASSATQGITEAFF
TRBD1	TRBV5-1	15	-	TRBJ2-2	TGCGCCAGCAGCCCGGTAGGGGGCAACACCGGGGAGCTGTTTTTT	CASSPVGGNTGELFF
-	TRBV18	18	-	TRBJ1-3	TGTGCCAGCTCACCACCGATGCCAGGGGCTTACTCTGGAAACACCATATATTTT	CASSPPMPGAYSGNTIYF
TRBD2	TRBV5-1	15	-	TRBJ2-5	TGCGCCAGCAGCTTCGGGGGGACGTACCAAGAGACCCAGTACTTC	CASSFGGTYQETQYF
-	TRBV29-1	14	-	TRBJ2-1	TGCAGCGTTGAACGGGGGTGGGGATACAATGAGCAGTTCTTC	CSVERGWGYNEQFF
-	TRBV28	16	-	TRBJ1-1	TGTGCCAGCAGTTATTCCCAAGAGGCAGGACAACCTGAAGCTTTCTTT	CASSYSQEAGQPEAFF
TRBD1	TRBV7-2	16	-	TRBJ2-4	TGTGCCAGCAGCGCCCCCGGGACAGGACACAAAAACATTCAGTACTTC	CASSAPGTGHKNIQYF
-	TRBV29-1	13	-	TRBJ1-1	TGCAGCGTTGAATCAGCAGGGTTCACTGAAGCTTTCTTT	CSVESAGFTEAFF
-	TRBV30	14	-	TRBJ2-1	TGTGCCTGGAGTAGGGGACTCCTTTACAATGAGCAGTTCTTC	CAWSRGLLYNEQFF
TRBD2	TRBV3-1/TRBV3-2	19	-	TRBJ2-5	TGTGCCAGCAGCCAAGTGGGATCCGGGACTAGCGGGAGGAGTGGGACCCAGTACTTC	CASSQVGSGTSGRSGTQYF
TRBD1	TRBV10-2	14	-	TRBJ1-6	TGCGCCAGCAGTGAGACAGGGGGCAATTCACCCCTCCACTTT	CASSETGGNSPLHF
TRBD2	TRBV6-2/TRBV6-3	19	-	TRBJ2-6	TGTGCCAGCAGTTATTGGCTAGCGGGAGGTAGCTCTGGGGCCAACGTCCTGACTTTC	CASSYWLAGGSSGANVLTF
TRBD1	TRBV19	15	-	TRBJ1-3	TGTGCCAGTAGTATGCAGGGGGCTGCTGGAAACACCATATATTTT	CASSMQGAAGNTIYF
-	TRBV6-1	14	-	TRBJ1-5	TGTGCCAGCAGTGAAGTTGGTTTCAGTCAGCCCCAGCATTTT	CASSEVGFSQPQHF
TRBD1	TRBV28	13	-	TRBJ2-7	TGTGCCACCAGGACAGGGAGTTCTGCCGAGCAGTACTTC	CATRTGSSAEQYF
TRBD1	TRBV7-2	15	-	TRBJ2-7	TGTGCCAGCAGCTTAGTGGGACAGGGGGTTTACGAGCAGTACTTC	CASSLVGQGVYEQYF
-	TRBV5-1	15	-	TRBJ2-5	TGCGCCAGCAGCTTGGGCCAGGGAGTTAGAGAGACCCAGTACTTC	CASSLGQGVRETQYF
TRBD1	TRBV7-2	15	-	TRBJ1-3	TGTGCCAGCAGCTTAGAGGGACAGTCTGGAAACACCATATATTTT	CASSLEGQSGNTIYF
TRBD1	TRBV19	14	-	TRBJ2-7	TGTGCCAGTCGACCCGGGACAGGGAACCACGAGCAGTACTTC	CASRPGTGNHEQYF
TRBD2	TRBV9	16	-	TRBJ2-1	TGTGCCAGCAGCCTTAGGGCTAGCGGGGGTAACAATGAGCAGTTCTTC	CASSLRASGGNNEQFF
TRBD1	TRBV11-1	14	-	TRBJ1-2	TGTGCCAGCAGCGGACAGGGTTCAAACTATGGCTACACCTTC	CASSGQGSNYGYTF
-	TRBV15	15	-	TRBJ2-1	TGTGCCACCAGCAGAGGAAAGGGACTTAACAATGAGCAGTTCTTC	CATSRGKGLNNEQFF
-	TRBV27	13	-	TRBJ2-2	TGTGCCAGCAGTTTGTGGGCCACCGGGGAGCTGTTTTTT	CASSLWATGELFF
TRBD1	TRBV18	14	-	TRBJ1-1	TGTGCCAGCTCACCTCCGGGACAGGGTACTGAAGCTTTCTTT	CASSPPGQGTEAFF
TRBD2	TRBV5-1	17	-	TRBJ2-3	TGCGCCAGCAGTCCTCCTAGCGGGGGGGCCGGCACAGATACGCAGTATTTT	CASSPPSGGAGTDTQYF
TRBD1	TRBV29-1	16	-	TRBJ1-3	TGCAGCGTGACAGGGGGCGCGGGGGGCTCTGGAAACACCATATATTTT	CSVTGGAGGSGNTIYF